These 10 T cell receptor beta chains were all obtained from the same sample, sequenced in a study of blood T cell repertoires in COVID-19. Here immunoSEQ multiplex PCR was the method, and the copy in TCRdb shows in-frame clones only, minus some. The table shows approximately 170,000 clones, with roughly 81% occurring only once. Sequenced input: peripheral blood. The origin of the receptors is a man aged 35 to 55 who had recovered from COVID-19.

This clone was seen many times. This chain uses TRBV18 with TRBJ2-7; 7 bases line up with TRBD1. CDR1 KGHSH and CDR2 LQKENI come from the germline V gene. The CDR3 is 14 residues long. Unmatched junction bases numbered 6, after V lost 4 bases and J lost 3 bases. Here the CDR3 reads CASSLWDSNYEQYF. CDR3 DNA sequence: TGTGCCAGCTCACTATGGGACAGCAACTACGAGCAGTACTTC.

The chain combines TRBV7-9 with TRBJ2-6; D not resolved. This CDR3 has 15 residues. Deletions cut 3 bases from V and 2 bases from J, with 8 bases between. Looked up from germline, CDR1 is SEHNR and CDR2 is FQNEAQ (reference sequence). The CDR3 coding sequence is TGTGCCAGCAGCTTTGTAAGCGCTGGGGCCAACGTCCTGACTTTC. Translation: CASSFVSAGANVLTF.

The chain combines TRBV7-9 with TRBJ1-6; 8 bases align to TRBD1. This CDR3 contains 15 residues. Germline lookup yields CDR1 SEHNR and CDR2 FQNEAQ (reference sequence). The ends lost 5 bases at V and 9 bases at J; junction bases unmatched: 9. Written as DNA, the CDR3 is TGTGCCAGCAGCCCCCAGACAGGGGCGGGTTCACCCCTCCACTTT. This codes for CASSPQTGAGSPLHF.

The chain combines TRBV9 with TRBJ1-2, with a tentative D call TRBD1 (5 bases). CDR3 length equals 13 residues. CDR1 SGDLS and CDR2 YYNGEE come from the germline V gene. V was cut by 2 bases and J by 8 bases, with 13 bases left in between. The CDR3 here is CASSVGRVGGYTF. The CDR3 nucleotides are TGTGCCAGCAGCGTTGGCAGGGTAGGCGGCTACACCTTC.

The gene calls are TRBV25-1 and TRBJ1-5, with D possibly TRBD1 on 5 matching bases. CDR1 MGHDK and CDR2 SYGVNS come from the germline V gene. The germline V and J ends were trimmed by 2 bases and 7 bases, with 9 bases remaining between them. The length of the CDR3 is 13 residues. The CDR3 is CASSEGAGQPQHF. CDR3 bases: TGTGCCAGCAGTGAAGGGGCCGGGCAGCCCCAGCATTTT.

The J gene is TRBJ2-1, the V gene TRBV11-2, with TRBD2 identical over 14 bases. Losses at the gene ends were 5 bases for V and 14 bases for J; bases not matched to a gene: 11. The CDR3 has 15 amino acids. The germline V gene has CDR1 SGHAT and CDR2 FQNNGV. CDR3 residues: CASSIGTSGGHVEFF. In DNA, the CDR3 is TGTGCCAGCAGCATTGGGACTAGCGGGGGCCACGTGGAGTTCTTC.

The rearrangement uses TRBV6-2 or TRBV6-3 and TRBJ2-1; TRBD2 matches 10 bases. From germline, CDR1 is MNHEY and CDR2 SVGEGT. The CDR3 covers 15 residues. The V gene end was trimmed by 5 bases and the J gene end by 8 bases; junction bases not matched to a gene: 9. The CDR3 coding sequence is TGTGCCAGCAGTAACAGCGGGGGGGCTTTCCATGAGCAGTTCTTC. Translated, it gives CASSNSGGAFHEQFF.

This rearrangement joins TRBV29-1 to TRBJ2-3, with D possibly being TRBD1 (6 bases). V was cut by 3 bases and J by 4 bases, with 17 bases left in between. CDR1 and CDR2 (germline): SQVTM, ANQGSEA. The CDR3 runs 15 residues. The CDR3 DNA sequence: TGCAGCGTTGATCCCCCAGGGGAGTTGGCAGATACGCAGTATTTT. Translated: CSVDPPGELADTQYF.

The genes are TRBV9 and TRBJ2-3; possible D gene TRBD1, 6 bases. The germline gives CDR1 SGDLS, CDR2 YYNGEE. The CDR3 is made up of 16 amino acids. The V gene lost 3 bases and the J gene lost 3 bases, with 17 bases spanning the gap. CDR3 in amino acids: CASSGVSGQLTDTQYF. In DNA form, the CDR3 reads TGTGCCAGCAGCGGAGTCTCTGGACAGCTTACAGATACGCAGTATTTT. Complete variable domain (other parts from reference TRBV9 and TRBJ2-3): DSGVTQTPKHLITATGQRVTLRCSPRSGDLSVYWYQQSLDQGLQFLIQYYNGEERAKGNILERFSAQQFPDLHSELNLSSLELGDSALYFCASSGVSGQLTDTQYFGPGTRLTVL.

The chain uses TRBV6-4 and TRBJ2-2; tentative D call: TRBD1 (6 bases). The length of the CDR3 is 16 residues. In germline, CDR1 is MRHNA, CDR2 SNTAGT. The ends were cut back, 6 bases at V and 7 bases at J, with 21 bases in the middle. CDR3 loop: CASSPRLTGNGGELFF. The DNA of the CDR3 is TGTGCCAGCAGCCCTCGACTCACAGGGAATGGCGGGGAGCTGTTTTTT.